This TCR beta chain is from a study of shared clonotypes between healthy human individuals. For the study at large: Researchers drew samples from a couple of women and a few men aged 18 to 49.

Clones were read by immunoSEQ multiplex PCR, and TCRdb kept only the in-frame ones, dropping some. Among hundreds of thousands of clones listed, around three quarters were seen once. The study enrolled healthy HIV-negative adults without recent acute infections or vaccinations as donors. This clone has just one count. The CDR3 contains 15 residues. In germline, CDR1 is LGHNA, CDR2 YSLEER. The V end was cut by 0 bases, the J end by 1 base, with 9 bases between. The rearrangement links TRBV4-3 to TRBJ2-5, with D possibly TRBD1 on 6 matching bases. Material for sequencing was PBMCs. The origin of this receptor is a woman aged 35 to 49 in good health. Some clones in this sample may be carry-over from other donors' samples. For the CDR3, the DNA is TGCGCCAGCAGCCAAGATCTGGACAGCCAAGAGACCCAGTACTTC. This translates into CASSQDLDSQETQYF.